These 14 T cell receptor beta chains originate from one sample sequenced in a study of identical twins. One entry per CDR3 protein results from TCRdb running MiXCR on the 5' RACE reads. The sample lists 650,000 to 750,000 distinct CDR3 sequences; around 20% were seen once. These same data were also listed under a study on T cells expressing NK-cell markers.

Sequencing input: PBMCs. Every receptor here comes from a woman aged 18-29 years in good health.

The chain uses TRBV5-1 and TRBJ2-3; TRBD1 might be the D (5 bases). In germline, CDR1 is SGHRS, CDR2 YFSETQ. This CDR3 region has 15 residues. The V and J ends lost 4 bases and 2 bases respectively, with 14 bases between them. CDR3 sequence reads: CASSPDMANTDTQYF. DNA of the CDR3: TGCGCCAGCAGCCCGGACATGGCCAACACAGATACGCAGTATTTT.

V gene TRBV7-2 combines with J gene TRBJ1-1; no firm D call. V gave up 2 bases and J gave up 6 bases, with 16 bases separating them. The germline V gene encodes CDR1 SGHTA and CDR2 FQGNSA. This CDR3 spans 15 amino acids. The CDR3 loop reads CASSLITVGRAEAFF. The CDR3 coding sequence is TGTGCCAGCAGCTTAATCACGGTAGGGAGGGCTGAAGCTTTCTTT.

The J gene is TRBJ2-1, the V gene TRBV20-1; TRBD1 or TRBD2 may be the D gene (5 bases each). The CDR3 consists of 15 residues. Trimming took off 5 bases at V and 2 bases at J, with 16 bases between the two ends. CDR1 and CDR2 (germline): DFQATT, SNEGSKA (reference sequence). CDR3 in amino acids: CSAASWDRPYNEQFF. In DNA, the CDR3 is TGCAGTGCTGCGTCCTGGGACCGACCCTACAATGAGCAGTTCTTC.

This clonotype was detected only a few times. V usage is TRBV4-1 and J usage is TRBJ2-3; 9 positions agree with TRBD2. The CDR3 loop spans 16 amino acids. J was trimmed by 5 bases and V by 0 bases; bases with no gene match: 6. The V gene's germline CDR1 is MGHRA and CDR2 YSYEKL. CDR3 in amino acids: CASSQDLREGQDTQYF. In DNA, the CDR3 is TGCGCCAGCAGCCAAGATCTGCGGGAGGGCCAAGATACGCAGTATTTT.

The V and J genes are TRBV27 and TRBJ2-5; 7 positions agree with TRBD2. Looked up from germline, CDR1 is MNHEY and CDR2 is SMNVEV (reference sequence). The CDR3 consists of 14 residues. V lost 5 bases to trimming and J lost 5 bases; unmatched junction nucleotides: 8. This chain's CDR3 is CASSASGVLETQYF. The DNA of the CDR3 is TGTGCCAGCAGTGCCAGCGGGGTCCTCGAGACCCAGTACTTC.

In this sample, this clonotype turned up a few times. The chain uses TRBV20-1 and TRBJ2-7; perhaps TRBD2 as D (5 bases). CDR1 and CDR2 (germline): DFQATT, SNEGSKA (reference sequence). The CDR3 is made up of 14 amino acids. Trimming pared 0 bases from V and 4 bases from J, leaving 13 bases between. CDR3: CSARDQGGRYEQYF. For the CDR3, the DNA is TGCAGTGCTAGAGATCAAGGAGGCAGGTACGAGCAGTACTTC.

The chain has TRBV12-3 or TRBV12-4 and TRBJ2-7; D may correspond to TRBD1 or TRBD2 (5 bases each). Between the trimmed V and J ends, which lost 3 bases and 7 bases, there was a span of 16 bases. This CDR3 spans 14 amino acids. This CDR3 reads CASSFPLGWGEQYF. In DNA form, the CDR3 reads TGTGCCAGCAGTTTCCCCCTGGGTTGGGGGGAGCAGTACTTC.

This chain uses TRBV27 with TRBJ2-1, with D perhaps given as TRBD1 or TRBD2 (5 bases each). The CDR3 contains 15 residues. CDR1 is MNHEY, CDR2 SMNVEV, per germline (reference sequence). Between the trimmed V and J ends, which lost 6 bases and 7 bases, there was a span of 19 bases. Written as DNA, the CDR3 is TGTGCCAGCAGCCTGAGGGGCAGGGATACGAATGAGCAGTTCTTC. Its translation: CASSLRGRDTNEQFF.

The genes are TRBV20-1 and TRBJ1-3; perhaps TRBD1 as D (5 bases). The germline gives CDR1 DFQATT, CDR2 SNEGSKA (reference sequence). This CDR3 is 15 amino acids long. V was trimmed by 6 bases and J by 0 bases, leaving 15 bases between them. CDR3 in DNA: TGCAGTGCCAAGGGGAGAGGGAGCTCTGGAAACACCATATATTTT. This encodes CSAKGRGSSGNTIYF.

V is TRBV5-6 and J is TRBJ2-1; 10 bases line up with TRBD1. Trimming removed 2 bases from V and 7 bases from J; junction bases left unmatched: 12. Per germline, CDR1 SGHDT and CDR2 YYEEEE. The CDR3 contains 17 residues. The CDR3 sequence is CASSFLRQGASRNEQFF. The CDR3 DNA follows: TGTGCCAGCAGCTTTCTGCGACAGGGGGCAAGTAGGAATGAGCAGTTCTTC.

CDR3 sequence: CSARVVEDLLLQGAKETQYF. DNA for the CDR3: TGCAGTGCTAGAGTGGTTGAAGATCTTCTGTTACAGGGGGCAAAGGAGACCCAGTACTTC. The chain combines TRBV20-1 with TRBJ2-5; TRBD1 matches 9 bases. In germline, CDR1 is DFQATT, CDR2 SNEGSKA (reference sequence). CDR3 size: 20 residues. V lost 1 base, J lost 5 bases, and 23 bases stayed unmatched.

The chain employs TRBV20-1 and TRBJ2-6; no clear D gene. The germline CDR1 and CDR2 sequences are DFQATT and SNEGSKA (reference sequence). CDR3 length: 17 amino acids. V was cut by 0 bases and J by 0 bases, with 12 bases left in between. In DNA form, the CDR3 reads TGCAGTGCTAGAGATTTTGGGCCTCACTCTGGGGCCAACGTCCTGACTTTC. Amino acids: CSARDFGPHSGANVLTF.

This chain uses TRBV12-3 or TRBV12-4 with TRBJ2-1, with D possibly being TRBD1 (6 bases). The CDR3 extends over 13 amino acids. The V gene lost 7 bases and the J gene lost 13 bases, with 20 bases spanning the gap. Here the CDR3 DNA reads TGTGCCAGCAACGCCGGGACACTTCCAACCCAGTTCTTC. Protein product: CASNAGTLPTQFF.

CDR3 amino acids: CASSDRTRTGELFF. The CDR3 DNA reads as TGTGCCAGCAGTGACAGGACGAGGACCGGGGAGCTGTTTTTT. The rearrangement links TRBV2 to TRBJ2-2, with D hard to call. The CDR3 is 14 residues long. Germline values: CDR1 SNHLY, CDR2 FYNNEI. Trimming removed 3 bases at V and 5 bases at J, with 10 bases between.